The 3 T cell receptor beta chains below all came from one sample that was sequenced in a study of CD8 T cells in Susac syndrome. Roughly 0.45 to 1 ug RNA was reverse transcribed with random hexamers. In TCRdb, the immunoSEQ multiplex PCR reads were re-called with MiXCR into one record per CDR3 protein. The table shows 300,000 to 350,000 distinct CDR3 sequences, with about 92% occurring only once. The source material was CD4+ T cells from PBMCs. These receptors were taken from a human donor with multiple sclerosis.

This rearrangement joins TRBV28 to TRBJ1-1, with D possibly being TRBD1 (5 bases). This CDR3 spans 14 amino acids. Germline lookup yields CDR1 MDHEN and CDR2 SYDVKM. Trimming shortened V by 7 bases and J by 1 base, and 13 bases separated the two germline ends. In nucleotides, the CDR3 is TGTGCCAGCATCAGGGATCGGTCGAACACTGAAGCTTTCTTT. This encodes CASIRDRSNTEAFF.

The chain combines TRBV20-1 with TRBJ2-6, with D tentatively TRBD1 or TRBD2 (5 bases each). This CDR3 has 14 amino acids. V was shortened by 6 bases and J by 8 bases, with 17 bases between the two germline ends. Looked up from germline, CDR1 is DFQATT and CDR2 is SNEGSKA (reference sequence). In DNA form, the CDR3 reads TGCAGTGCCATCACCCCCGGGACGACCAACGTCCTGACTTTC. Translating it yields CSAITPGTTNVLTF.

This chain links TRBV19 with TRBJ2-3; D gene uncertain. This CDR3 has 14 amino acids. Trimming shortened V by 5 bases and J by 6 bases, and 15 bases separated the two germline ends. Germline lookup yields CDR1 LNHDA and CDR2 SQIVND (reference sequence). This chain's CDR3 is CASSLGVGTDTQYF. The CDR3 nucleotides are TGTGCCAGTAGTCTAGGTGTGGGTACGGATACGCAGTATTTT.